A selection of T cell receptor beta chains follows, all from one sample in a study of control samples from healthy donors and cancer patients. The table came from immunoSEQ multiplex PCR; TCRdb's copy has only in-frame clones and leaves some out. The profile covers about 40,000 clones, with roughly 90% appearing a single time and 3.6% taken by the ten largest. The sample was blood. These TCRs come from a woman aged 45 to 65 in good health. The CDR3 runs from the conserved cysteine through the conserved F or W. D genes are given only for firm matches. Rows give clone size only sometimes, using once, few, many, or a class for an expanded clone.

J: TRBJ2-2
V: TRBV9
size: NA
D: NA
CDR3: CASSVGIGNTGELFF
DNA: TGTGCCAGCAGCGTAGGGATCGGTAACACCGGGGAGCTGTTTTTT

J: TRBJ2-2
V: TRBV19
size: NA
D: NA
CDR3: CASTPDTGELFF
DNA: TGTGCCAGTACACCCGACACCGGGGAGCTGTTTTTT

J: TRBJ2-5
V: TRBV6-5
size: once
D: NA
CDR3: CASSTFSGGSQYF
DNA: TGTGCCAGCTCGACATTCAGTGGGGGGAGCCAGTACTTC

J: TRBJ1-5
V: TRBV7-8
size: NA
D: NA
CDR3: CASSLARTKNQPQHF
DNA: TGTGCCAGCAGCTTAGCCCGGACAAAAAATCAGCCCCAGCATTTT

J: TRBJ1-5
V: TRBV7-9
size: NA
D: NA
CDR3: CASSLEGDSNQPQHF
DNA: TGTGCCAGCAGCTTAGAGGGGGATAGCAATCAGCCCCAGCATTTT

J: TRBJ2-1
V: TRBV29-1
size: NA
D: NA
CDR3: CSVTPAHLSNNEQFF
DNA: TGCAGCGTTACCCCCGCACACCTATCAAACAATGAGCAGTTCTTC

J: TRBJ1-1
V: TRBV28
size: NA
D: NA
CDR3: CASNLPGRNTEAFF
DNA: TGTGCCAGCAATCTGCCGGGGCGGAACACTGAAGCTTTCTTT

J: TRBJ2-1
V: TRBV7-9
size: NA
D: TRBD2
CDR3: CASSPGAGGRINEQFF
DNA: TGTGCCAGCAGCCCTGGAGCGGGGGGAAGGATCAATGAGCAGTTCTTC

J: TRBJ2-3
V: TRBV6-2/TRBV6-3
size: NA
D: TRBD2
CDR3: CASSYPSSGGALSSSTDTQYF
DNA: TGTGCCAGCAGTTATCCCTCTAGCGGGGGGGCCCTTAGCTCAAGCACAGATACGCAGTATTTT

J: TRBJ1-4
V: TRBV7-6
size: NA
D: TRBD1
CDR3: CASSLTQKDRGDEKLFF
DNA: TGTGCCAGCAGCCTAACCCAAAAGGACAGGGGGGATGAAAAACTGTTTTTT

J: TRBJ2-7
V: TRBV6-5
size: NA
D: TRBD1
CDR3: CASSRGQTYEQYF
DNA: TGTGCCAGCAGCCGGGGACAGACCTACGAGCAGTACTTC

J: TRBJ2-3
V: TRBV7-9
size: once
D: NA
CDR3: CASSRRSGGGDTQYF
DNA: TGTGCCAGCAGCCGGCGGAGCGGAGGTGGAGATACGCAGTATTTT

J: TRBJ1-5
V: TRBV30
size: NA
D: NA
CDR3: CAWSVPGVGNQPQHF
DNA: TGTGCCTGGAGTGTTCCCGGGGTCGGCAATCAGCCCCAGCATTTT

J: TRBJ1-2
V: TRBV6-2/TRBV6-3
size: NA
D: NA
CDR3: CASSWFMDYGYTF
DNA: TGTGCCAGCAGTTGGTTCATGGACTATGGCTACACCTTC

J: TRBJ1-2
V: TRBV5-6
size: NA
D: NA
CDR3: CASSLGPQENYGYTF
DNA: TGTGCCAGCAGCTTAGGTCCCCAGGAAAACTATGGCTACACCTTC

J: TRBJ2-3
V: TRBV24-1
size: NA
D: TRBD2
CDR3: CATTAGGSGHTQYF
DNA: TGTGCCACCACCGCGGGGGGGTCCGGCCATACGCAGTATTTT

J: TRBJ2-1
V: TRBV19
size: NA
D: TRBD1
CDR3: CASSPRTGGAGEQFF
DNA: TGTGCCAGTAGTCCGCGGACAGGGGGCGCGGGTGAGCAGTTCTTC

J: TRBJ2-5
V: TRBV9
size: NA
D: TRBD1
CDR3: CASSVSIGQGQGETQYF
DNA: TGTGCCAGCAGCGTATCTATAGGTCAGGGACAGGGAGAGACCCAGTACTTC

J: TRBJ1-1
V: TRBV11-2
size: NA
D: NA
CDR3: CASSQSGTRVAFF
DNA: TGTGCCAGCAGCCAGTCCGGGACAAGGGTGGCTTTCTTT

J: TRBJ2-7
V: TRBV5-8
size: NA
D: NA
CDR3: CASSLGLRGSYEQYF
DNA: TGTGCCAGCAGCTTGGGACTCAGGGGCTCCTACGAGCAGTACTTC

J: TRBJ1-1
V: TRBV5-4
size: NA
D: NA
CDR3: CASSEGSPMNTEAFF
DNA: TGTGCCAGCAGTGAGGGCAGTCCTATGAACACTGAAGCTTTCTTT

J: TRBJ2-3
V: TRBV4-3
size: NA
D: TRBD1
CDR3: CASSQADRDTDTQYF
DNA: TGCGCCAGCAGCCAGGCCGACAGGGATACAGATACGCAGTATTTT

J: TRBJ2-1
V: TRBV6-4
size: NA
D: TRBD2
CDR3: CASSDSGGGPPTVF
DNA: TGTGCCAGCAGTGACTCAGGCGGGGGGCCCCCTACGGTCTTC

J: TRBJ1-6
V: TRBV5-6
size: once
D: NA
CDR3: CASSLVVQGGNSPLHF
DNA: TGTGCCAGCAGCTTGGTAGTACAGGGTGGTAATTCACCCCTCCACTTT

J: TRBJ2-1
V: TRBV11-2
size: NA
D: NA
CDR3: CASSLETEDNEQFF
DNA: TGTGCCAGCAGCTTAGAAACGGAAGACAATGAGCAGTTCTTC

J: TRBJ1-4
V: TRBV28
size: NA
D: NA
CDR3: CASSFTTAPTNEKLFF
DNA: TGTGCCAGCAGTTTTACTACAGCTCCAACTAATGAAAAACTGTTTTTT

J: TRBJ2-2
V: TRBV7-2
size: NA
D: NA
CDR3: CASSIPRGADTGELFF
DNA: TGTGCCAGCAGCATACCCCGGGGGGCCGACACCGGGGAGCTGTTTTTT

J: TRBJ1-2
V: TRBV6-2/TRBV6-3
size: NA
D: NA
CDR3: CASSYAGNYGYTF
DNA: TGTGCCAGCAGTTACGCAGGGAACTATGGCTACACCTTC

J: TRBJ1-5
V: TRBV24-1
size: NA
D: NA
CDR3: CATSDLLSGRGFNQPQHF
DNA: TGTGCCACCAGTGATTTGTTGTCGGGCAGGGGCTTTAATCAGCCCCAGCATTTT

J: TRBJ1-5
V: TRBV27
size: once
D: TRBD1
CDR3: CASSLSGTGGYQPQHF
DNA: TGTGCCAGCAGTTTATCGGGGACAGGGGGCTATCAGCCCCAGCATTTT

J: TRBJ2-7
V: TRBV6-2/TRBV6-3
size: NA
D: NA
CDR3: CASSIRPLSGAVPYEQYF
DNA: TGTGCCAGCAGTATCAGACCCCTTTCAGGGGCGGTCCCCTACGAGCAGTACTTC

J: TRBJ1-4
V: TRBV6-5
size: NA
D: NA
CDR3: CASSRDGGLSEKLFF
DNA: TGTGCCAGCAGCCGGGACGGGGGGCTAAGCGAAAAACTGTTTTTT

J: TRBJ1-6
V: TRBV28
size: NA
D: NA
CDR3: CASSLRQPNSPLHF
DNA: TGTGCCAGCAGTTTGCGTCAGCCTAATTCACCCCTCCACTTT

J: TRBJ1-4
V: TRBV14
size: NA
D: NA
CDR3: CASSHRVGEKLFF
DNA: TGTGCCAGCAGCCACAGGGTTGGAGAAAAACTGTTTTTT

J: TRBJ2-1
V: TRBV5-5
size: NA
D: NA
CDR3: CASSLDLLVRNEQFF
DNA: TGTGCCAGCAGCTTGGATCTCCTAGTTCGCAATGAGCAGTTCTTC

J: TRBJ1-4
V: TRBV7-4
size: NA
D: NA
CDR3: CASSPRIVSANEKLFF
DNA: TGTGCCAGCAGCCCCAGGATTGTATCTGCTAATGAAAAACTGTTTTTT

J: TRBJ1-5
V: TRBV5-6
size: NA
D: NA
CDR3: CASSFGGNLNQPQHF
DNA: TGTGCCAGCAGCTTTGGAGGAAACCTCAATCAGCCCCAGCATTTT

J: TRBJ2-3
V: TRBV28
size: NA
D: TRBD2
CDR3: CASSHRGLAGGRYTQYF
DNA: TGTGCCAGCAGTCATCGGGGACTAGCGGGGGGCAGGTATACGCAGTATTTT

J: TRBJ1-1
V: TRBV7-9
size: NA
D: TRBD1
CDR3: CASSFRGRGTTTEAFF
DNA: TGTGCCAGCAGCTTCAGGGGGCGAGGTACTACTACTGAAGCTTTCTTT

J: TRBJ2-5
V: TRBV5-8
size: NA
D: NA
CDR3: CASSLMTGGGTQYF
DNA: TGTGCCAGCAGCTTGATGACAGGTGGCGGGACCCAGTACTTC

J: TRBJ1-2
V: TRBV5-1
size: NA
D: NA
CDR3: CASSLAGTDYGYTF
DNA: TGCGCCAGCAGCTTGGCCGGGACGGACTATGGCTACACCTTC

J: TRBJ1-1
V: TRBV6-5
size: NA
D: NA
CDR3: CASRASTVSNTEAFF
DNA: TGTGCCAGCAGAGCCTCGACAGTTTCGAACACTGAAGCTTTCTTT

J: TRBJ1-5
V: TRBV28
size: NA
D: TRBD1
CDR3: CASSLSPGGFRLRTNQPQHF
DNA: TGTGCCAGCAGTTTATCCCCAGGGGGATTTAGGTTGCGAACCAATCAGCCCCAGCATTTT

J: TRBJ1-5
V: TRBV1
size: NA
D: NA
CDR3: CTSSQDLRGSNQPQHF
DNA: TGCACCAGCAGCCAAGATCTGCGAGGTTCGAATCAGCCCCAGCATTTT

J: TRBJ1-3
V: TRBV6-6
size: NA
D: NA
CDR3: CASSFMTAGNTIYF
DNA: TGTGCCAGCAGTTTTATGACAGCTGGAAACACCATATATTTT

J: TRBJ1-5
V: TRBV18
size: NA
D: TRBD1
CDR3: CASSPSGQGNNQPQHF
DNA: TGTGCCAGCTCACCCTCGGGACAGGGTAACAATCAGCCCCAGCATTTT

J: TRBJ1-1
V: TRBV27
size: NA
D: NA
CDR3: CASRGIDKNTEAFF
DNA: TGTGCCAGCAGGGGAATAGACAAGAACACTGAAGCTTTCTTT

J: TRBJ2-3
V: TRBV4-2
size: NA
D: NA
CDR3: CASSQDWLARTDTQYF
DNA: TGTGCCAGCAGCCAAGATTGGCTAGCGCGCACAGATACGCAGTATTTT

J: TRBJ1-5
V: TRBV6-5
size: NA
D: NA
CDR3: CASRGASASNQPQHF
DNA: TGTGCCAGCAGGGGTGCTTCGGCAAGCAATCAGCCCCAGCATTTT

J: TRBJ1-4
V: TRBV12-3/TRBV12-4
size: NA
D: NA
CDR3: CASSSSEKLFF
DNA: TGTGCCAGCAGTTCAAGTGAAAAACTGTTTTTT

J: TRBJ1-2
V: TRBV27
size: NA
D: NA
CDR3: CASSSPEGDGYTF
DNA: TGTGCCAGCAGTTCCCCCGAGGGGGACGGCTACACCTTC

J: TRBJ1-4
V: TRBV2
size: NA
D: NA
CDR3: CASSEGFRLFF
DNA: TGTGCCAGCAGTGAAGGCTTCAGACTGTTTTTT

J: TRBJ1-1
V: TRBV5-4
size: NA
D: NA
CDR3: CASSLEVTAAEAFF
DNA: TGTGCCAGCAGCTTGGAAGTAACGGCAGCTGAAGCTTTCTTT